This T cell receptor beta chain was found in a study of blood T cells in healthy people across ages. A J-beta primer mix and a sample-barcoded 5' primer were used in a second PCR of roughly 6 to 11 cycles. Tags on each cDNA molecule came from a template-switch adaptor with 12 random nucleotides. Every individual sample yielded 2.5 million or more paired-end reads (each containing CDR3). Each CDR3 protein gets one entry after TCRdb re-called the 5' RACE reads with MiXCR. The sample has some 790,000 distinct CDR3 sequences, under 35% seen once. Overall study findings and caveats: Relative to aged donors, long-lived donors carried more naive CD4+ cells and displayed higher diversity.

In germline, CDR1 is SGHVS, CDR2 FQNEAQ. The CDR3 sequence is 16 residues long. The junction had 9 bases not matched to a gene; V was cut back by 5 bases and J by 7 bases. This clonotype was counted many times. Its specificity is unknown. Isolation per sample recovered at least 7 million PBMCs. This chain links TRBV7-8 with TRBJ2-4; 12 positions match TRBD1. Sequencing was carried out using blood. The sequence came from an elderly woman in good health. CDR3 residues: CASSPGTGGGGNIQYF. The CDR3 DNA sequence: TGTGCCAGCAGCCCCGGGACAGGGGGCGGGGGGAACATTCAGTACTTC. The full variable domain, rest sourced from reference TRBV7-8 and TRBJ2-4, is GAGVSQSPRYKVAKRGQDVALRCDPISGHVSLFWYQQALGQGPEFLTYFQNEAQLDKSGLPSDRFFAERPEGSVSTLKIQRTQQEDSAVYLCASSPGTGGGGNIQYFGAGTRLSVL.